This T cell receptor beta chain was identified during a study of blood T cell repertoires in COVID-19. Libraries were prepared by immunoSEQ multiplex PCR; TCRdb keeps only in-frame clonotypes and omits some of them. The table has over 150,000 clones, approximately 85% seen once. V was shortened by 8 bases and J by 3 bases, with 25 bases between the two germline ends. Germline CDR1 and CDR2: MDHEN and SYDVKM. The CDR3 extends over 17 amino acids. Among Cohort 3 donors, those recovered had two negative PCRs, clearance, or symptom resolution. This receptor was taken from a man between 35 and 55 years old who had recovered from COVID-19. The sequencing sample was made of PBMCs or T cells enriched from blood (not recorded which). The chain links TRBV28 to TRBJ1-2; perhaps TRBD1 as D (6 bases). CDR3 region: CASVPGTLKPRDYGYTF. CDR3 bases: TGTGCCAGCGTCCCCGGGACACTAAAGCCCCGAGACTATGGCTACACCTTC.